This T cell receptor (beta chain) was documented in a study of blood T cell repertoires in COVID-19. Whole-study context: The origin of the acute and convalescent COVID-19 samples was the United States, Italy and Spain. Sources were T cells, B-cell-depleted T cells, or PBMCs; the material itself was cDNA or gDNA.

Original data processing: The assay estimated nucleated cells by amplifying reference gene primers. Only in-frame clones appear in the TCRdb table, and some are missing; sequencing was by immunoSEQ multiplex PCR. V, J and clone size are taken as reported in that table, and D and trimming were inferred from the DNA itself. The table has about 230,000 clones, 70% to 90% seen once. The J segment lost 8 bases and the V segment lost 0 bases, leaving 8 bases of the junction unmatched. CDR3 length equals 15 residues. The germline V gene encodes CDR1 SGDLS and CDR2 YYNGEE. Clinical history reported by participants formed the basis on which cohorts were assigned.

This receptor was identified in a woman aged 40 to 50 with acute COVID-19. The J gene is TRBJ1-1, the V gene TRBV9, with 9 bases lining up with TRBD1. The sequenced sample was PBMCs or T cells enriched from blood (not recorded which). The CDR3 sequence: CASSVVGQGLAEAFF. The CDR3 bases are TGTGCCAGCAGCGTAGTTGGACAGGGGTTGGCGGAAGCTTTCTTT.